The 18 T cell receptor beta chains reported below all come from one sample, sequenced in a study of cytomegalovirus exposure and HLA in healthy donors. Amplification used 60 Vbeta primers and 13 Jbeta primers. This table comes from immunoSEQ multiplex PCR, and its TCRdb copy is limited to in-frame clones, with some not included. The profile shows about 120,000 clones, around 80% of them singletons. The sample was PBMCs. Receptors originate from a man in his fifties in good health and CMV-seronegative.

The V call is TRBV11-2, the J call TRBJ2-1; D possibly corresponds to TRBD1 (5 bases). This CDR3 region has 14 residues. V lost 3 bases and J 5 bases, leaving 11 bases between the germline ends. Germline values: CDR1 SGHAT, CDR2 FQNNGV. The CDR3 DNA reads as TGTGCCAGCAGCTTGAACGTAGGGGACAATGAGCAGTTCTTC. It translates to CASSLNVGDNEQFF.

As to this clone: Other DNA sequences in the same sample also yield this CDR3. V gene TRBV19 combines with J gene TRBJ1-5, with 9 bases matching TRBD1. V trimming: 7 bases; J trimming: 6 bases; junction bases outside the gene matches: 4. The germline gives CDR1 LNHDA, CDR2 SQIVND (reference sequence). The CDR3 is 13 residues long. This chain's CDR3 is CASTTGGVQPQHF. The CDR3 coding sequence is TGTGCCAGTACCACAGGGGGCGTTCAGCCCCAGCATTTT.

This chain joins TRBV6-5 and TRBJ2-7; TRBD1 is a possible D gene (6 bases). CDR1 and CDR2 from the germline V gene are MNHEY and SVGAGI. V was clipped by 8 bases and J by 4 bases, with 6 bases between them. The CDR3 has 10 residues. CDR3 nucleotide sequence: TGTGCCAGCGGACAGTACGAGCAGTACTTC. It encodes CASGQYEQYF.

This clone came up a few times. The chain employs TRBV6-1 and TRBJ1-1; D is undetermined. The CDR3 sequence is 13 residues long. Germline V lookup: CDR1 MNHNS, CDR2 SASEGT. Trimming pared 4 bases from V and 1 base from J, leaving 7 bases between. The CDR3 protein is CASSATGNTEAFF. The CDR3 nucleotides read TGTGCCAGCAGTGCAACGGGGAACACTGAAGCTTTCTTT.

The gene calls are TRBV27 and TRBJ1-1; D gene uncertain. With 6 bases removed from V and 4 bases from J, the gap between germline ends came to 15 bases. The V gene's germline CDR1 is MNHEY and CDR2 SMNVEV (reference sequence). The CDR3 extends over 14 amino acids. Here the CDR3 reads CASSLGLAGTEAFF. CDR3 nucleotides: TGTGCCAGCAGCCTCGGATTGGCGGGCACTGAAGCTTTCTTT.

This clone was recorded only once. The rearrangement joins TRBV4-3 to TRBJ2-1; possible D gene TRBD1, 5 bases. Trimming cost V 0 bases and J 0 bases, with 12 bases left between them. The length of the CDR3 is 17 residues. Germline CDR1 and CDR2: LGHNA and YSLEER. CDR3 in DNA: TGCGCCAGCAGCCAAGATGTAGGGGCCCGCTCCTACAATGAGCAGTTCTTC. Residues: CASSQDVGARSYNEQFF.

The chain joins TRBV6-1 to TRBJ2-1; D is possibly TRBD2 (5 bases). The CDR3 consists of 12 residues. Between the trimmed V and J ends, which lost 2 bases and 7 bases, there was a span of 6 bases. Germline assignment: CDR1 MNHNS and CDR2 SASEGT. CDR3 coding DNA: TGTGCCAGCAGTGAACCGGGAAATGAGCAGTTCTTC. Amino acids: CASSEPGNEQFF.

The chain joins TRBV18 to TRBJ2-3; possibly TRBD1 for D (5 bases). Germline CDR1 and CDR2: KGHSH and LQKENI. Trimming pared 5 bases from V and 0 bases from J, leaving 9 bases between. This CDR3 spans 14 amino acids. The DNA of the CDR3 is TGTGCCAGCTCAGTGGGGCCGAGCACAGATACGCAGTATTTT. As protein: CASSVGPSTDTQYF.

This clone was seen a handful of times. The chain uses TRBV2 and TRBJ1-2; the match to TRBD1 covers 7 bases. The CDR3 contains 14 residues. Trimming at V came to 6 bases and at J to 0 bases, leaving 4 bases not matched to a gene. Germline V lookup: CDR1 SNHLY, CDR2 FYNNEI. CDR3 amino acids: CASSEGTANYGYTF. In DNA, the CDR3 is TGTGCCAGCAGCGAGGGGACAGCTAACTATGGCTACACCTTC.

This rearrangement joins TRBV7-9 to TRBJ2-5; D gene unclear. This CDR3 region has 15 residues. Trimming left V 2 bases short and J 4 bases short, with 14 bases between. CDR1 SEHNR and CDR2 FQNEAQ come from the germline V gene (reference sequence). The CDR3 spells CASSLRMEIGETQYF. Here the CDR3 DNA reads TGTGCCAGCAGCTTAAGGATGGAGATTGGAGAGACCCAGTACTTC.

The J gene is TRBJ2-7, the V gene TRBV6-1; 11 bases match TRBD1. Germline CDR1 and CDR2: MNHNS and SASEGT. The length of the CDR3 is 12 residues. Trimming at V came to 6 bases and at J to 6 bases, leaving 1 base not matched to a gene. The CDR3 region is CASRDRGREQYF. CDR3 nucleotide sequence: TGTGCCAGCAGGGACAGGGGGCGCGAGCAGTACTTC.

This chain connects TRBV2 to TRBJ2-7; 9 bases are shared with TRBD2. J lost 5 bases, V lost 7 bases, and 12 bases had no gene match. Germline V gene lookup returns CDR1 SNHLY and CDR2 FYNNEI. CDR3 size: 15 residues. The CDR3 reads CASKPTSAGGNEQYF. The CDR3 DNA reads TGTGCCAGCAAACCAACGTCCGCGGGGGGGAACGAGCAGTACTTC.

This chain connects TRBV29-1 to TRBJ2-3, with 7 nucleotides matching TRBD2. Germline CDR1 SQVTM, CDR2 ANQGSEA. CDR3 length: 14 residues. Trimming cost V 3 bases and J 3 bases; bases outside gene matches: 6. In DNA, the CDR3 is TGCAGCGTTGACGGGGGGATCAGAACAGATACGCAGTATTTT. Amino acid sequence: CSVDGGIRTDTQYF.

The CDR3 DNA is TGTGCCAGTAGTCCGACAGGGGGCTCCTACGAGCAGTACTTC. Its protein product is CASSPTGGSYEQYF. V usage is TRBV19 and J usage is TRBJ2-7; 9 bases are shared with TRBD1. The V segment lost 5 bases and the J segment 0 bases; nucleotides outside the gene matches: 2. The CDR3 runs to 14 residues. Germline values: CDR1 LNHDA, CDR2 SQIVND (reference sequence).

About this clone: Sequence at one end of the junction differs from germline and may be a read error. The chain joins TRBV6-6 to TRBJ1-1; 8 bases agree with TRBD1. CDR1 is MNHNY and CDR2 is SVGAGI in the germline V gene (reference sequence). This CDR3 region has 15 residues. The CDR3 protein is CPSSTGGIGIAEAFF. For the CDR3, the DNA is TGTCCCAGCAGTACAGGGGGTATCGGTATCGCTGAAGCTTTCTTT.

V usage is TRBV5-4 and J usage is TRBJ2-1; the match to TRBD2 covers 10 bases. The V gene's germline CDR1 is SGHNT and CDR2 YYREEE (reference sequence). The CDR3 totals 14 residues. V trimming: 1 base; J trimming: 7 bases; junction bases outside the gene matches: 2. CDR3 nucleotides: TGTGCCAGCAGCTTGATTAGCGGGGGGAATGAGCAGTTCTTC. This codes for CASSLISGGNEQFF.

CDR3 protein: CASSLFKGALTYTEAFF. CDR3 sequence (DNA): TGTGCCAGCAGCTTATTCAAGGGGGCTTTGACTTACACTGAAGCTTTCTTT. The V and J genes are TRBV7-3 and TRBJ1-1; 7 nucleotides align to TRBD1. The CDR3 is 17 residues long. From germline, CDR1 is SGHTA and CDR2 FQGTGA. After removal of 2 bases from V and 3 bases from J, the junction contained 12 bases not matched to a gene.

The chain links TRBV7-2 to TRBJ2-5; 7 nucleotides align to TRBD2. This CDR3 has 17 residues. The germline V gene encodes CDR1 SGHTA and CDR2 FQGNSA. The trim removed 5 bases at V and 4 bases at J, leaving 16 bases unmatched. CDR3 loop: CASSPVPLAADRETQYF. As DNA, the CDR3 is TGTGCCAGCAGCCCCGTGCCTCTAGCGGCAGATCGAGAGACCCAGTACTTC.